The source of this T cell receptor beta chain is a study of technical replicates of blood from a handful of donors. The CDR3 covers 16 residues. Per the germline V gene, CDR1 is LGHNA and CDR2 is YSLEER. Trimming cost V 1 base and J 5 bases, with 12 bases left between them. The method was immunoSEQ multiplex PCR; TCRdb's version includes in-frame clones alone and lacks a portion of them. This table holds about 48,000 clones, 92% found once. The V and J genes are TRBV4-3 and TRBJ1-6; D remains ambiguous. The sample consisted of PBMCs. This clonotype was sampled from a human donor in good health. Some clones in this sample may be carry-over from other donors' samples. This CDR3 reads CASSQVRFRDNSPLHF. CDR3 DNA sequence: TGCGCCAGCAGCCAAGTGCGGTTTCGGGATAATTCACCCCTCCACTTT.